The TCR beta chain described here comes from a study of T cell clonotyping in hematopoietic cell transplantation. Noted time point: recipient sample about 28 days before transplant, after cytoreduction. Trimming took 1 base from V and 11 from J, leaving 8 bases between them. Germline assignment: CDR1 SGHTA and CDR2 FQGNSA. The CDR3 runs 12 residues. Some clones are missing from TCRdb's copy, which holds only in-frame ones; the method was immunoSEQ multiplex PCR. The sample contains about 6,800 clones, around 88% of which appear only once. The specimen was peripheral blood mononuclear cells, collected before stem cell transplant. The receptor was derived from a man aged 25 to 40 with acute myeloid leukemia. Some clones in this sample may be carry-over from other donors' samples. The chain carries TRBV7-2 and TRBJ1-4; D is ambiguous. As DNA, the CDR3 is TGTGCCAGCAGCTTAGACTTAGGGAAACTGTTTTTT. It yields the protein CASSLDLGKLFF.